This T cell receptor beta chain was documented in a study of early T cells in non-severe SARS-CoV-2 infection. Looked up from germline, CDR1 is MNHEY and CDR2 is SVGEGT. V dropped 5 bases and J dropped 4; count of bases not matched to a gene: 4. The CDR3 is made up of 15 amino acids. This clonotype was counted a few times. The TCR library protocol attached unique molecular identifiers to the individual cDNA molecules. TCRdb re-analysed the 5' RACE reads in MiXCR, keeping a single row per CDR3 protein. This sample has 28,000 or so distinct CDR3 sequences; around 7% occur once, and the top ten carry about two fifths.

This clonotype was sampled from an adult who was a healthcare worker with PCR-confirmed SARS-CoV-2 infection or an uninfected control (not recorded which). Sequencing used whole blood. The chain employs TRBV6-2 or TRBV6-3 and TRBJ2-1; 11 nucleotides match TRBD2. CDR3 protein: CASSATSGGYNEQFF. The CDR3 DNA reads TGTGCCAGCAGTGCCACTAGCGGGGGTTACAATGAGCAGTTCTTC.